This TCR beta chain originates from a study of graft-versus-host responses after intestinal transplantation. With 4 bases removed from V and 5 bases from J, the gap between germline ends came to 14 bases. Germline CDR1 and CDR2: MNHNS and SASEGT. The CDR3 sequence is 14 residues long. Profiling relied on immunoSEQ multiplex PCR, and the TCRdb table lists in-frame clones only, not all of them. The sample lists thousands of clones; 20% to 25% were seen once. This clone was detected a few times. The receptor comes from a human patient who was an organ donor for intestinal transplantation. The starting material was alloreactive CD4+ T cells from a mixed lymphocyte reaction culture, obtained before transplantation. Described subset: CFSE-low proliferating T cells sorted from approximately 6-day pre-transplant mixed lymphocyte reaction (GvH or HvG direction). J is TRBJ1-1 and V is TRBV6-1; TRBD1 is a possible D gene (5 bases). This CDR3 reads CASSVGQGYTEAFF. The CDR3 coding sequence is TGTGCCAGCAGTGTGGGGCAGGGCTATACTGAAGCTTTCTTT.